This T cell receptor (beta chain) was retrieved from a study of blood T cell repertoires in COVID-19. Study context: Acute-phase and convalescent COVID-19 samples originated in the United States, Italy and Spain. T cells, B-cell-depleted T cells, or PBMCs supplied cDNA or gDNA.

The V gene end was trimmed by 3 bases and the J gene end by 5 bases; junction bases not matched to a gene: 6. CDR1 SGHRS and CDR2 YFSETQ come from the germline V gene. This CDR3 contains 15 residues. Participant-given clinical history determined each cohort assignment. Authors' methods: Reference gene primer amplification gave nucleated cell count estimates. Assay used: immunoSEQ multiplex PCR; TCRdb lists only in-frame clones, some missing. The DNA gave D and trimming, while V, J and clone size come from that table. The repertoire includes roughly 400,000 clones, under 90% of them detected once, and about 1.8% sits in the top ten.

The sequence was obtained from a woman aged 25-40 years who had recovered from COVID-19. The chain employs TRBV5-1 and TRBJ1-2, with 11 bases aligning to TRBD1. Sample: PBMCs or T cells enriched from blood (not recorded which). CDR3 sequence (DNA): TGCGCCAGCAGCTCCCCGGGACAGGGGGGATATGGCTACACCTTC. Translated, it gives CASSSPGQGGYGYTF.